This paragraph reports one TCR beta chain. The antigen is undetermined. The data were obtained in a study of vaccination effects on CD4 cells after COVID-19. Overall study: A couple of convalescent patients each provided a sample, at 16 days and at one week before vaccination.

Deletions cut 4 bases from V and 6 bases from J, with 13 bases between. Germline V gene lookup returns CDR1 LGHNA and CDR2 YNFKEQ. This CDR3 is 13 amino acids long. CD4+ T cells specific for antigen were expanded with viral peptide pools by the ViraFEST assay before sequencing. CD4+ T cells were isolated after 10 days of culture. SARS-CoV-2 infection was confirmed by PCR in the person between March and December 2020. Cultures used 2 million to 2.5 million PBMC per well, approximately 10 IU/ml IL-2 and 10 ug/ml peptides. Method: immunoSEQ multiplex PCR; TCRdb's copy keeps in-frame clones and lacks some. This sample has 42,000 or so clones, with roughly four fifths found just once.

V usage is TRBV4-2 and J usage is TRBJ2-7; D call uncertain. The starting material was CD4+ T cells from PBMCs cultured with a peptide pool, obtained before COVID-19 vaccination. The source is a human donor who had a prior SARS-CoV-2 infection. In DNA, the CDR3 is TGTGCCAGCAGCCCGCTGATTTCGCGCGAGCAGTACTTC. Translation: CASSPLISREQYF.